The 23 T cell receptor beta chains below were found in one sample sequenced in a study of OX40 agonist ivuxolimab in advanced cancers. The table came from immunoSEQ multiplex PCR; TCRdb's copy has only in-frame clones and leaves some out. The data show about 63,000 clones, roughly 89% seen once. The sequences come from CD4+ or CD8+ T cells sorted from blood, collected in a trial of the OX40 agonist ivuxolimab. Receptor source: an adult with an advanced solid tumor such as melanoma, head and neck, liver or kidney cancer.

This clone was seen just once. This chain connects TRBV6-6 to TRBJ2-5, with D perhaps given as TRBD1 or TRBD2 (5 bases each). This CDR3 has 14 residues. Germline CDR1 is MNHNY and CDR2 is SVGAGI (reference sequence). V was shortened by 6 bases and J by 4 bases, with 15 bases between the two germline ends. The CDR3 nucleotides read TGTGCCAGCAGCCACCCCGGGACGGGAGAGACCCAGTACTTC. Translating gives CASSHPGTGETQYF.

The rearrangement uses TRBV15 and TRBJ1-5; D uncertain. Germline CDR1 is LNHNV and CDR2 is YYDKDF (reference sequence). CDR3 size: 13 residues. V was trimmed by 0 bases and J by 16 bases, leaving 16 bases between them. For the CDR3, the DNA is TGTGCCACCAGCAGAGATCTCAGTCAGAGGCCCCATTTT. Amino acid sequence: CATSRDLSQRPHF.

The J gene is TRBJ1-1, the V gene TRBV29-1; 8 positions match TRBD1. The V and J ends lost 7 bases and 2 bases, in that order; junction bases with no gene match: 6. The germline V gene encodes CDR1 SQVTM and CDR2 ANQGSEA. CDR3 length: 13 amino acids. CDR3 in DNA: TGCAGCGCATCAACAGGGGGAAACACTGAAGCTTTCTTT. Translating gives CSASTGGNTEAFF.

The CDR3 coding sequence is TGCAGCGTTGAAGACAAGCGACAGGGACCGGGCTGGGACTATGGCTACACCTTC. Translation: CSVEDKRQGPGWDYGYTF. The rearrangement uses TRBV29-1 and TRBJ1-2, with 7 bases fitting TRBD1. The germline V gene encodes CDR1 SQVTM and CDR2 ANQGSEA. V lost 0 bases to trimming and J lost 3 bases; unmatched junction nucleotides: 16. This CDR3 has 18 residues.

This sequence joins TRBV5-1 and TRBJ1-1; 10 nucleotides align to TRBD1. Germline values: CDR1 SGHRS, CDR2 YFSETQ. The V and J ends lost 0 bases and 0 bases, in that order; junction bases with no gene match: 5. CDR3 length: 17 residues. The CDR3 sequence is CASSLAVGQGVNTEAFF. CDR3 coding DNA: TGCGCCAGCAGCTTGGCCGTCGGACAGGGGGTGAACACTGAAGCTTTCTTT.

The V call is TRBV6-5, the J call TRBJ2-3, with TRBD1 identical over 8 bases. V shed 2 bases, J shed 13 bases, and the junction held 5 bases outside the gene matches. The CDR3 runs 12 residues. CDR1 is MNHEY, CDR2 SVGAGI, per germline. The CDR3 sequence: CASSYAAGQEYF. The CDR3 coding sequence is TGTGCCAGCAGTTACGCGGCGGGACAGGAGTATTTT.

The chain is built from TRBV4-1 and TRBJ1-4, with D maybe TRBD1 (6 bases). V was pared by 6 bases and J by 7 bases, with 15 bases between. CDR3 length: 14 residues. Germline assignment: CDR1 MGHRA and CDR2 YSYEKL. The CDR3: CASRNRVSSEKLFF. The CDR3 nucleotides are TGCGCCAGCAGAAACAGGGTATCGAGTGAAAAACTGTTTTTT.

The chain has TRBV19 and TRBJ2-7; tentatively, D is TRBD1 (6 bases). V shed 0 bases and J shed 6 bases, with 12 bases lying between them. Germline V gene lookup returns CDR1 LNHDA and CDR2 SQIVND (reference sequence). The CDR3 runs 14 residues. The CDR3 DNA reads as TGTGCCAGTAGTATAGAGGGGGCAGGAGGCGAGCAGTACTTC. Translated: CASSIEGAGGEQYF.

As to this clone: A read error may produce the germline difference seen at one junction end. V is TRBV19 and J is TRBJ2-7; D is undetermined. Germline V lookup: CDR1 LNHDA, CDR2 SQIVND (reference sequence). The CDR3 is made up of 14 amino acids. The CDR3 nucleotides read TGTGCCAGTAGTAGTCTCCGAACCTCCCACGAGCAGTACTTC. This encodes CASSSLRTSHEQYF.

This chain joins TRBV5-1 and TRBJ2-3; D possibly matches TRBD1 or TRBD2 (6 bases each). Germline assignment: CDR1 SGHRS and CDR2 YFSETQ. This CDR3 spans 15 amino acids. Trimming left V 4 bases short and J 2 bases short, with 14 bases between. The CDR3 reads CASSTSGGHTDTQYF. CDR3 nucleotides: TGCGCCAGCAGCACATCCGGGGGCCACACAGATACGCAGTATTTT. The variable domain in full, completed from reference TRBV5-1 and TRBJ2-3, reads KAGVTQTPRYLIKTRGQQVTLSCSPISGHRSVSWYQQTPGQGLQFLFEYFSETQRNKGNFPGRFSGRQFSNSRSEMNVSTLELGDSALYLCASSTSGGHTDTQYFGPGTRLTVL.

The rearrangement joins TRBV7-9 to TRBJ1-1; D unresolved. The CDR3 runs to 14 residues. With 2 bases removed from V and 2 bases from J, the gap between germline ends came to 9 bases. CDR1 is SEHNR, CDR2 FQNEAQ, per germline (reference sequence). CDR3 nucleotides: TGTGCCAGCAGCTTAACTGGCGTCAACACTGAAGCTTTCTTT. The encoded protein is CASSLTGVNTEAFF.

This clone came up once. V and J are TRBV7-3 and TRBJ2-3; 8 bases fit TRBD2. The V and J ends lost 5 bases and 0 bases, in that order; junction bases with no gene match: 7. CDR1 SGHTA and CDR2 FQGTGA come from the germline V gene. The CDR3 runs to 16 residues. The CDR3 bases are TGTGCCAGCAGCCCCGGGACTAGTCCTAGCACAGATACGCAGTATTTT. Encoded protein: CASSPGTSPSTDTQYF.

This clone was seen just once. The chain uses TRBV7-8 and TRBJ1-5, with no clear D. The CDR3 is 15 residues long. Germline loops: CDR1 SGHVS, CDR2 FQNEAQ. V lost 1 base, J lost 7 bases, and 14 bases lay in between. CDR3 loop: CASSLVTPVGQPQHF. The CDR3 coding sequence is TGTGCCAGCAGCTTAGTGACACCCGTGGGGCAGCCCCAGCATTTT. Full variable domain (rest looked up from reference TRBV7-8 and TRBJ1-5): GAGVSQSPRYKVAKRGQDVALRCDPISGHVSLFWYQQALGQGPEFLTYFQNEAQLDKSGLPSDRFFAERPEGSVSTLKIQRTQQEDSAVYLCASSLVTPVGQPQHFGDGTRLSIL.

The rearrangement links TRBV5-1 to TRBJ2-7; 7 bases align to TRBD1. The germline CDR1 and CDR2 sequences are SGHRS and YFSETQ. V dropped 4 bases and J dropped 5; count of bases not matched to a gene: 6. The length of the CDR3 is 13 residues. This chain's CDR3 is CASSGDSFDEQYF. The CDR3 DNA reads TGCGCCAGCAGCGGGGACAGTTTCGACGAGCAGTACTTC. The variable domain in full, with the rest retrieved from reference TRBV5-1 and TRBJ2-7, is KAGVTQTPRYLIKTRGQQVTLSCSPISGHRSVSWYQQTPGQGLQFLFEYFSETQRNKGNFPGRFSGRQFSNSRSEMNVSTLELGDSALYLCASSGDSFDEQYFGPGTRLTVT.

The J gene is TRBJ1-2, the V gene TRBV7-2; D might be TRBD1 (6 bases). CDR3 length: 16 amino acids. The germline gives CDR1 SGHTA, CDR2 FQGNSA. Trimming removed 2 bases from V and 3 bases from J, with 16 bases in between. CDR3 sequence: CASSLRQALIDYGYTF. The CDR3 DNA follows: TGTGCCAGCAGCTTACGACAGGCCCTCATTGACTATGGCTACACCTTC.

A note on this clone: One junction end disagrees with the germline gene, perhaps due to a read error. The rearrangement links TRBV7-7 to TRBJ2-5; possibly TRBD1 for D (6 bases). Germline V gene sequence: CDR1 SSHAT, CDR2 FNYEAQ (reference sequence). The CDR3 loop spans 13 amino acids. CDR3 in DNA: TGTGCTAGCAGTTCAGACAGGCAAGAGACCCAGTACTTC. Translated: CASSSDRQETQYF.

This rearrangement joins TRBV11-3 to TRBJ2-4, with D tentatively TRBD1 or TRBD2 (6 bases each). Trimming stripped 3 bases from V and 7 bases from J, with 16 bases between. In germline, CDR1 is SGHNT, CDR2 YENEEA. The CDR3 extends over 15 amino acids. This CDR3 is CASSLGGSPLNIQYF. The CDR3 nucleotides are TGTGCCAGCAGCTTGGGGGGCAGCCCCTTGAACATTCAGTACTTC. The full variable domain, with the rest looked up from reference TRBV11-3 and TRBJ2-4, is EAGVVQSPRYKIIEKKQPVAFWCNPISGHNTLYWYLQNLGQGPELLIRYENEEAVDDSQLPKDRFSAERLKGVDSTLKIQPAELGDSAVYLCASSLGGSPLNIQYFGAGTRLSVL.

V usage is TRBV7-9 and J usage is TRBJ2-1; possibly TRBD1 or TRBD2 for D (5 bases each). Trimming removed 3 bases from V and 8 bases from J, with 17 bases in between. From germline, CDR1 is SEHNR and CDR2 FQNEAQ (reference sequence). The CDR3 contains 15 residues. This chain's CDR3 is CASSLAGTPSYEQFF. The CDR3 DNA sequence: TGTGCCAGCAGCTTGGCCGGGACCCCCTCATATGAGCAGTTCTTC.

The chain links TRBV9 to TRBJ2-1; D remains ambiguous. Per the germline V gene, CDR1 is SGDLS and CDR2 is YYNGEE. CDR3 length equals 13 residues. Trimming removed 3 bases at V and 7 bases at J, with 11 bases between. The CDR3 loop is CASSALGENEQFF. The CDR3 region has the DNA TGTGCCAGCAGCGCCCTTGGAGAGAATGAGCAGTTCTTC.

The chain uses TRBV5-1 and TRBJ1-1, with D possibly matching TRBD1 (6 bases). Trimming left V 0 bases short and J 5 bases short, with 14 bases between. The CDR3 runs to 15 residues. Germline V gene lookup returns CDR1 SGHRS and CDR2 YFSETQ. In DNA, the CDR3 is TGCGCCAGCAGCTTGGCTGGCGGGGGGACAACTGAAGCTTTCTTT. Protein: CASSLAGGGTTEAFF.

The CDR3 loop reads CASSSRRVRSYEQYF. The CDR3 bases are TGTGCCAGCAGTTCTCGACGCGTTCGCTCCTACGAGCAGTACTTC. This chain uses TRBV28 with TRBJ2-7; no clear D. Germline V gene data show CDR1 as MDHEN and CDR2 as SYDVKM. The V end was cut by 4 bases, the J end by 0 bases, with 13 bases between. This CDR3 comprises 15 residues.

This clone was detected once. The chain uses TRBV7-3 and TRBJ2-6; 11 bases line up with TRBD1. CDR3 length equals 18 residues. Per germline, CDR1 SGHTA and CDR2 FQGTGA. The J segment lost 0 bases and the V segment lost 5 bases, leaving 6 bases of the junction unmatched. CDR3 sequence reads: CASSPGQGGVSGANVLTF. The CDR3 nucleotides are TGTGCCAGCAGCCCGGGACAGGGGGGCGTCTCTGGGGCCAACGTCCTGACTTTC. The variable domain in full, with the rest retrieved from reference TRBV7-3 and TRBJ2-6, is GAGVSQTPSNKVTEKGKYVELRCDPISGHTALYWYRQSLGQGPEFLIYFQGTGAADDSGLPNDRFFAVRPEGSVSTLKIQRTERGDSAVYLCASSPGQGGVSGANVLTFGAGSRLTVL.

The V gene is TRBV6-6, the J gene TRBJ2-7; TRBD1 aligns across 7 bases. CDR1 and CDR2 from the germline V gene are MNHNY and SVGAGI (reference sequence). The CDR3 consists of 16 residues. Trimming cost V 3 bases and J 4 bases; bases outside gene matches: 12. Written as DNA, the CDR3 is TGTGCCAGCAGTTATCCCCCTTCGGGACAGATTTACGAGCAGTACTTC. Translated: CASSYPPSGQIYEQYF.